The clone carrying this TCR beta chain was picked up many times. Its antigen is currently unknown. Next came a second PCR, run for about 6 to 12 cycles, which used a sample-barcoded 5' primer along with a J-beta primer mix. At least 2.5 million CDR3-containing paired-end reads were obtained per sample. A single record per CDR3 protein comes from TCRdb applying MiXCR to the 5' RACE reads. Of around 1.5 million distinct CDR3 sequences listed, roughly 32% are singletons. This CDR3 is built from 12 residues. Germline V gives CDR1 MNHNY, CDR2 SVGAGI (reference sequence). V was trimmed by 7 bases and J by 4 bases, leaving 10 bases between them. This specimen comes from a study of blood T cells in healthy people across ages. General study findings and limits: Estimates of total diversity, which came from one million sequenced T cells, were considered to be underestimates. Per million T cells, the diversity of TCR beta decreased roughly linearly as age advanced. Long-lived donors exceeded aged donors in naive CD4+ cells and diversity.

The source material was blood. This rearrangement joins TRBV6-6 to TRBJ1-1, with a possible D match to TRBD1 (5 bases). This TCR came from a woman aged 25 to 39 in good health. CDR3 in DNA: TGTGCCAGCAACGAGGGGAGCACTGAAGCTTTCTTT. Protein product: CASNEGSTEAFF.